This T cell receptor beta chain was observed in a study of blood T cell repertoires in COVID-19. Libraries were prepared by immunoSEQ multiplex PCR; TCRdb keeps only in-frame clonotypes and omits some of them. The sample carries 150,000 to 200,000 clones, around four fifths recorded once. The CDR3 is 14 residues long. The ends were cut back, 6 bases at V and 8 bases at J, with 19 bases in the middle. CDR1 and CDR2 from the germline V gene are LNHDA and SQIVND (reference sequence). Sequencing was done on a sample of peripheral blood. The chain employs TRBV19 and TRBJ1-1, with D tentatively TRBD1 (6 bases). The sequence derives from a woman aged 70-85 years with COVID-19, enrolled during active disease. In nucleotides, the CDR3 is TGTGCCAGTAGACAGGGTGGTTTTAGTCCCGAAGCTTTCTTT. It yields the protein CASRQGGFSPEAFF.